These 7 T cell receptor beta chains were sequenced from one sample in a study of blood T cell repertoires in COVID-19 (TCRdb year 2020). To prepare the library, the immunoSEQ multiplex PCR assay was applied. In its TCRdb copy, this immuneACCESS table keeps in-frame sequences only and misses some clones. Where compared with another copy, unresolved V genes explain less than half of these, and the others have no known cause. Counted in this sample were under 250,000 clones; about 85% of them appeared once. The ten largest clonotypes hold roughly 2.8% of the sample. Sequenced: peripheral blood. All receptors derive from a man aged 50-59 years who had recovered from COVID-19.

This CDR3 is CASSLTFRADTQYF. The CDR3 coding sequence is TGTGCCAGCAGCCTCACATTCCGGGCAGATACGCAGTATTTT. The chain links TRBV5-4 to TRBJ2-3; D gene ambiguous. The CDR3 sequence is 14 residues long. Germline V gives CDR1 SGHNT, CDR2 YYREEE (reference sequence). The V end was cut by 4 bases, the J end by 4 bases, with 13 bases between.

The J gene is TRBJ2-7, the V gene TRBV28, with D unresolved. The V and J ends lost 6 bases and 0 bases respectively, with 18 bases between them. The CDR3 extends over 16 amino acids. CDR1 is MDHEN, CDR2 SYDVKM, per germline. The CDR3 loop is CASSSPIETGSYEQYF. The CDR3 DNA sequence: TGTGCCAGCAGCTCCCCCATTGAGACGGGCTCCTACGAGCAGTACTTC.

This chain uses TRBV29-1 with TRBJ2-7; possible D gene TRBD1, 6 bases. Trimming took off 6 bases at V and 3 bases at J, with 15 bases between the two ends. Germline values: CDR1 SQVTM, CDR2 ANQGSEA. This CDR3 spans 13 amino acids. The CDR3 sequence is CSVQDSRLYEQYF. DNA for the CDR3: TGCAGCGTCCAGGACAGTAGACTCTACGAGCAGTACTTC.

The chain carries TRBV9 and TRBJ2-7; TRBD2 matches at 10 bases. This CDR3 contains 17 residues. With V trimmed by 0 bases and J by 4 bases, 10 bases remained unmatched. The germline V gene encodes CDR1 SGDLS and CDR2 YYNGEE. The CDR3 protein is CASSVESPGLASYEQYF. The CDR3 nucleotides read TGTGCCAGCAGCGTAGAGTCCCCGGGACTAGCGAGTTACGAGCAGTACTTC.

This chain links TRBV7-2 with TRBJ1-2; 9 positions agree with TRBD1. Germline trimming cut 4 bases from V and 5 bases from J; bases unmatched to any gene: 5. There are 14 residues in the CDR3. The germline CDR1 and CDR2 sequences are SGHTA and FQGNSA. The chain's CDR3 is CASSSGTGLYGYTF. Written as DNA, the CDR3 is TGTGCCAGCAGCTCCGGGACAGGGCTATATGGCTACACCTTC. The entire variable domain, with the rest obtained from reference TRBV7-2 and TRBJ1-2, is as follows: GAGVSQSPSNKVTEKGKDVELRCDPISGHTALYWYRQSLGQGLEFLIYFQGNSAPDKSGLPSDRFSAERTGGSVSTLTIQRTQQEDSAVYLCASSSGTGLYGYTFGSGTRLTVV.

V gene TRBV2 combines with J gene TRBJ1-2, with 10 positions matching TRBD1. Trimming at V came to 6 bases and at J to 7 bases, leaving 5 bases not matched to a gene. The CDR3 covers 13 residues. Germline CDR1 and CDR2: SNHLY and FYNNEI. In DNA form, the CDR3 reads TGTGCCAGCAGCGGGGGACAGGGGAGTGGCTACACCTTC. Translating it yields CASSGGQGSGYTF.

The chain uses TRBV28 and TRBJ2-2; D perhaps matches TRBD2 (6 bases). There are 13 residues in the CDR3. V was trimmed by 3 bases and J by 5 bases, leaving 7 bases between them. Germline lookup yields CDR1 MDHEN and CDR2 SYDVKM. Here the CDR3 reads CASSFAGTGELFF. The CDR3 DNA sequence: TGTGCCAGCAGTTTCGCGGGGACCGGGGAGCTGTTTTTT. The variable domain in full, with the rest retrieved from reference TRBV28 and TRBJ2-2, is DVKVTQSSRYLVKRTGEKVFLECVQDMDHENMFWYRQDPGLGLRLIYFSYDVKMKEKGDIPEGYSVSREKKERFSLILESASTNQTSMYLCASSFAGTGELFFGEGSRLTVL.